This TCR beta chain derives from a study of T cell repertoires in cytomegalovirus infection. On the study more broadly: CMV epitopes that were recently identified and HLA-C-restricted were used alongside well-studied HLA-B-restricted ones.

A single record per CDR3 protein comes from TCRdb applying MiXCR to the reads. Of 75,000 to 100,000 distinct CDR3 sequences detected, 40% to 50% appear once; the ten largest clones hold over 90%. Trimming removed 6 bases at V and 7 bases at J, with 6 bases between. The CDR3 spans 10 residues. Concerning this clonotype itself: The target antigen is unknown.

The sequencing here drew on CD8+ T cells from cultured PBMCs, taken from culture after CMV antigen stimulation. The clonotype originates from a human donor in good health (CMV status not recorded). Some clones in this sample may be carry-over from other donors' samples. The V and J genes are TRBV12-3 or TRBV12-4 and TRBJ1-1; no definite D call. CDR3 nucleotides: TGTGCCAGCAGGCATAGTGAAGCTTTCTTT. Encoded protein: CASRHSEAFF.